A selection of T cell receptor beta chains follows, all from one sample in a study of cytomegalovirus exposure and HLA in healthy donors. Repertoires were generated with immunoSEQ multiplex PCR, while TCRdb's copy carries only in-frame clones and drops some. The top ten clones hold roughly 4.1% of a sample with 100,000 or so clones, roughly 76% of them seen once. Sequencing was performed on PBMCs. Receptors were obtained from a man in his forties or fifties in good health and CMV-seronegative. CDR3s include the opening cysteine and the closing phenylalanine or tryptophan. A D gene is named only where the DNA matches it firmly. Where a row states a size, it is once, few, many or the class of an expanded clone; other rows omit it.

CDR3 length,clone size,V gene,D gene,J gene,CDR3 DNA,CDR3 protein
16,.,TRBV5-1,TRBD1,TRBJ2-5,TGCGCCAGCAGCTTTTTTGCCTCGACAGGGAGAGAGACCCAGTACTTC,CASSFFASTGRETQYF
14,.,TRBV4-3,.,TRBJ2-3,TGCGCCAGCAGCCAAGAATGGGCTGGGGATACGCAGTATTTT,CASSQEWAGDTQYF
19,few,TRBV7-9,TRBD1,TRBJ2-1,TGTTCCAGCAGCTTAGTGGCTAGTCAGGGGGTGGTTTGGAGGAATGAGCAGTTCTTC,CSSSLVASQGVVWRNEQFF
12,few,TRBV4-1,.,TRBJ1-1,TGCGCCAGCAGCCGGCAGAACACTGAAGCTTTCTTT,CASSRQNTEAFF
15,.,TRBV14,TRBD1,TRBJ1-3,TGTGCCAGCAGCGGAGACAGGGGGCATGGAAACACCATATATTTT,CASSGDRGHGNTIYF
15,.,TRBV9,.,TRBJ1-2,TGTGCCAGCAGCGTATTGGCAGGGCTAAGCTATGGCTACACCTTC,CASSVLAGLSYGYTF
13,.,TRBV19,.,TRBJ2-3,TGTGCCAGTAGCCCGACTGGCACAGATACGCAGTATTTT,CASSPTGTDTQYF
17,.,TRBV27,TRBD2,TRBJ2-3,TGTGCCAGCAGCTATAATCAGCGGGGGGGCTCCACAGATACGCAGTATTTT,CASSYNQRGGSTDTQYF
16,.,TRBV27,.,TRBJ2-2,TGTGCCAGCACCCTTGGAACCCCTAGGGGAACCGGGGAGCTGTTTTTT,CASTLGTPRGTGELFF
13,.,TRBV7-8,TRBD1,TRBJ1-5,TGTGCCAGCAGCTTCAAGACAGGGCAGCCCCAGCATTTT,CASSFKTGQPQHF
14,.,TRBV25-1,.,TRBJ1-1,TGTGCCAGCAGTGAGATAGACATGAACACTGAAGCTTTCTTT,CASSEIDMNTEAFF
16,.,TRBV7-9,.,TRBJ1-5,TGTGCCAGCAGCCTGATGGGGGGAGAGACCAATCAGCCCCAGCATTTT,CASSLMGGETNQPQHF
14,.,TRBV11-2,TRBD1,TRBJ1-4,TGTGCCAGCAGCTCAGCGGACAGGGCCGAAAAACTGTTTTTT,CASSSADRAEKLFF
14,.,TRBV27,TRBD1,TRBJ1-2,TGTGCCAGCAGAACGATGACAGGGGGTTATGGCTACACCTTC,CASRTMTGGYGYTF
14,.,TRBV19,.,TRBJ1-5,TGTGCCAGTATCCCGGCGGCAGGGAATCAGCCCCAGCATTTT,CASIPAAGNQPQHF
12,.,TRBV7-9,.,TRBJ2-2,TGTTCCAGCAGCTTAGTCGGCGGGGAGCTGTTTTTT,CSSSLVGGELFF
12,.,TRBV7-2,.,TRBJ2-5,TGTGCCAGCAGCCTTAGTCTACAGACCCAGTACTTC,CASSLSLQTQYF
16,.,TRBV11-3,TRBD1,TRBJ2-2,TGTGCCAGCAGCCCCCGAACAGGGGAATTAGCCGGGGAGCTGTTTTTT,CASSPRTGELAGELFF
13,.,TRBV7-2,.,TRBJ2-5,TGTGCCAGCAGCTTTCAAGGGGAAGAGACCCAGTACTTC,CASSFQGEETQYF
17,.,TRBV13,.,TRBJ2-6,TGTGCCAGCAGCTTAGCAGGGGTTGGCTCTGGGGCCAACGTCCTGACTTTC,CASSLAGVGSGANVLTF
14,.,TRBV6-1,.,TRBJ1-1,TGTGCCAGCACCCCATATGAACAGAACACTGAAGCTTTCTTT,CASTPYEQNTEAFF
13,.,TRBV6-1,TRBD1,TRBJ1-4,TGTGCCAGCATCGGACAGGGTAAGGGGAAACTGTTTTTT,CASIGQGKGKLFF